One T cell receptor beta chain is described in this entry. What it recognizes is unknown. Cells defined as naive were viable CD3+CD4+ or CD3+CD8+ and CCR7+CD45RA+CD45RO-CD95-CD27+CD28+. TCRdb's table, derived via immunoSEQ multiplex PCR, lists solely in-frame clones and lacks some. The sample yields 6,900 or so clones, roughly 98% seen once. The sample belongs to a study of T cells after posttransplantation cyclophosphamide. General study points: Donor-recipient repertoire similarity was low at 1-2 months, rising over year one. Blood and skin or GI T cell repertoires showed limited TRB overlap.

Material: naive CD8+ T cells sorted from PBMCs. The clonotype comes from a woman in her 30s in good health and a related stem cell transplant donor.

The CDR3 DNA reads as TGTGCCAGCGGACTAGCGGCGGGAGATGAGCAGTTCTTC. This translates into CASGLAAGDEQFF. The rearrangement joins TRBV2 to TRBJ2-1; 10 bases are shared with TRBD2. Germline CDR1 and CDR2: SNHLY and FYNNEI. The CDR3 sequence is 13 residues long. V lost 8 bases and J lost 8; bases outside the gene matches: 6.